Listed below are T cell receptor beta chains from one sample, sequenced in a study of Ad26.COV2.S vaccination and SARS-CoV-2 variants. Here immunoSEQ multiplex PCR was the method, and the copy in TCRdb shows in-frame clones only, minus some. This sample has approximately 90,000 clones, with more than 65% found just once. The source material was peripheral blood, sampled after recovery from COVID-19. Receptor source: a human donor who had recovered from COVID-19. Each CDR3 is given with its conserved first and last residue. The order of the fields is CDR3 protein, CDR3 DNA, D gene, clone size, J gene, V gene. A D gene is named only where the DNA matches it firmly. Expanded clones get a size class; other rows say once, few or many, or leave the size out.

CDR3aa: CASSSEGVANYGYTF
CDR3nt: TGCGCCAGCAGCTCCGAGGGGGTAGCTAACTATGGCTACACCTTC
d_gene: NA
abundance: NA
j_gene: TRBJ1-2
v_gene: TRBV5-1

CDR3aa: CASSIKVAGIADTQYF
CDR3nt: TGTGCCAGTAGTATAAAGGTAGCGGGAATAGCAGATACGCAGTATTTT
d_gene: TRBD2
abundance: NA
j_gene: TRBJ2-3
v_gene: TRBV19

CDR3aa: CASGGSTDTQYF
CDR3nt: TGTGCCAGCGGGGGAAGCACAGATACGCAGTATTTT
d_gene: NA
abundance: NA
j_gene: TRBJ2-3
v_gene: TRBV6-5

CDR3aa: CASSLGDRMSYEQYF
CDR3nt: TGCGCCAGCAGCTTGGGAGACAGAATGAGCTACGAGCAGTACTTC
d_gene: NA
abundance: NA
j_gene: TRBJ2-7
v_gene: TRBV5-1

CDR3aa: CASSGLTVGTNEKLFF
CDR3nt: TGTGCCAGCAGCGGGTTGACGGTGGGCACTAATGAAAAACTGTTTTTT
d_gene: NA
abundance: NA
j_gene: TRBJ1-4
v_gene: TRBV7-2

CDR3aa: CASSQATGDTEAFF
CDR3nt: TGTGCCAGCAGCCAAGCAACAGGGGACACTGAAGCTTTCTTT
d_gene: TRBD1
abundance: NA
j_gene: TRBJ1-1
v_gene: TRBV3-1/TRBV3-2

CDR3aa: CASSFRALRQYF
CDR3nt: TGTGCCAGCAGCTTCAGAGCTTTAAGGCAGTATTTT
d_gene: NA
abundance: NA
j_gene: TRBJ2-3
v_gene: TRBV11-2

CDR3aa: CASSFGQGRNIQYF
CDR3nt: TGTGCCAGCAGCTTCGGCCAGGGGAGGAACATTCAGTACTTC
d_gene: NA
abundance: NA
j_gene: TRBJ2-4
v_gene: TRBV7-2

CDR3aa: CASSKPKGQGAASGEVDEQFF
CDR3nt: TGTGCCAGCAGCAAACCAAAAGGACAGGGGGCGGCTAGCGGAGAGGTCGATGAGCAGTTCTTC
d_gene: NA
abundance: NA
j_gene: TRBJ2-1
v_gene: TRBV21-1

CDR3aa: CASSLPRDYTGELFF
CDR3nt: TGTGCCAGCAGTTTACCCAGGGATTACACCGGGGAGCTGTTTTTT
d_gene: NA
abundance: NA
j_gene: TRBJ2-2
v_gene: TRBV28

CDR3aa: CASSPKMDRDGYTF
CDR3nt: TGTGCCAGCAGCCCTAAAATGGACAGGGATGGCTACACCTTC
d_gene: TRBD1
abundance: NA
j_gene: TRBJ1-2
v_gene: TRBV7-9

CDR3aa: CASSSQVGYNSPLHF
CDR3nt: TGCGCCAGCAGCTCACAGGTTGGATATAATTCACCCCTCCACTTT
d_gene: NA
abundance: NA
j_gene: TRBJ1-6
v_gene: TRBV5-1

CDR3aa: CASSSTGGNTEAFF
CDR3nt: TGCGCCAGCAGCTCCACGGGGGGGAACACTGAAGCTTTCTTT
d_gene: NA
abundance: NA
j_gene: TRBJ1-1
v_gene: TRBV4-1

CDR3aa: CSGMTGANEAFF
CDR3nt: TGCAGCGGTATGACAGGGGCAAACGAAGCTTTCTTT
d_gene: TRBD1
abundance: few
j_gene: TRBJ1-1
v_gene: TRBV29-1

CDR3aa: CASSERLAGTYNEQFF
CDR3nt: TGTGCCAGCAGCGAGCGACTAGCGGGGACCTACAATGAGCAGTTCTTC
d_gene: TRBD2
abundance: NA
j_gene: TRBJ2-1
v_gene: TRBV9

CDR3aa: CASSVTRTGLYGYTF
CDR3nt: TGCGCCAGCAGTGTCACCAGGACGGGCCTCTATGGCTACACCTTC
d_gene: NA
abundance: NA
j_gene: TRBJ1-2
v_gene: TRBV10-2

CDR3aa: CASSPRRANYGYTF
CDR3nt: TGTGCCAGCAGCCCCCGACGGGCCAACTATGGCTACACCTTC
d_gene: NA
abundance: once
j_gene: TRBJ1-2
v_gene: TRBV6-5

CDR3aa: CASSAQGYGYTF
CDR3nt: TGTGCCAGCAGCGCACAGGGCTATGGCTACACCTTC
d_gene: NA
abundance: NA
j_gene: TRBJ1-2
v_gene: TRBV7-9

CDR3aa: CATSRERTAGPQHF
CDR3nt: TGTGCCACCAGCAGAGAACGTACGGCGGGCCCCCAGCATTTT
d_gene: NA
abundance: NA
j_gene: TRBJ1-5
v_gene: TRBV15

CDR3aa: CASSDGSGAYEQYF
CDR3nt: TGCGCCAGCAGTGATGGGAGCGGTGCCTACGAGCAGTACTTC
d_gene: NA
abundance: few
j_gene: TRBJ2-7
v_gene: TRBV10-1

CDR3aa: CASSEEVRNYGYTF
CDR3nt: TGTGCCAGCAGCGAAGAGGTACGCAACTATGGCTACACCTTC
d_gene: NA
abundance: NA
j_gene: TRBJ1-2
v_gene: TRBV9

CDR3aa: CASKIGLALINEQFF
CDR3nt: TGCGCCAGCAAAATCGGACTAGCGCTGATAAATGAGCAGTTCTTC
d_gene: TRBD2
abundance: NA
j_gene: TRBJ2-1
v_gene: TRBV5-1